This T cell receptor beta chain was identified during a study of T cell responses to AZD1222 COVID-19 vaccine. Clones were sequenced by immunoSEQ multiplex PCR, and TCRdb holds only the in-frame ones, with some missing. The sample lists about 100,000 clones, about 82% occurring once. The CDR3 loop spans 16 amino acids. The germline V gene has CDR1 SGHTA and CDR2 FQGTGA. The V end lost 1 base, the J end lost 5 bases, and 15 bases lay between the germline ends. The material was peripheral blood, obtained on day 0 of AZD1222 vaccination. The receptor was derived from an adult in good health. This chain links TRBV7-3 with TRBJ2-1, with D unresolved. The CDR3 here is CASSLSGQARHNEQFF. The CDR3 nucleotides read TGTGCCAGCAGCTTAAGTGGTCAAGCTCGGCACAATGAGCAGTTCTTC.